This passage covers 25 T cell receptor beta chains from one sample sequenced in a study of blood T cell repertoires in COVID-19 (dated by TCRdb to about 2020). The library was made by the immunoSEQ multiplex PCR assay. TCRdb limited this immuneACCESS table to in-frame rearrangements with V and J called. A share of clones is missing; checked studies link under half to unresolved V genes, and the rest is unexplained. For this sample the table gives nearly 350,000 clones, of which roughly 90% were detected only once. The ten largest clonotypes hold 7% to 8% of the sample. The source material was peripheral blood. These receptors came from a woman in her sixties or seventies with COVID-19, enrolled during active disease.

The V and J genes are TRBV25-1 and TRBJ1-1; TRBD1 aligns across 7 bases. With V trimmed by 3 bases and J by 11 bases, 12 bases remained unmatched. CDR1 and CDR2 from the germline V gene are MGHDK and SYGVNS. The CDR3 loop spans 14 amino acids. The CDR3 DNA sequence: TGTGCCAGCAGTGACCCTAGGACAGGCCGGGGGGCTTTCTTT. Protein sequence: CASSDPRTGRGAFF.

In its sample, this clone was seen once. V and J are TRBV5-1 and TRBJ1-2; D remains unclear. Trimming left V 6 bases short and J 7 bases short, with 16 bases between. Germline CDR1 reads SGHRS; CDR2 reads YFSETQ. The CDR3 sequence is 13 residues long. CDR3 bases: TGCGCCAGCACAGGACTACGGCAAGCTGGCTACACCTTC. This gives the protein CASTGLRQAGYTF.

The genes are TRBV5-4 and TRBJ2-1, with 7 bases identical to TRBD2. With 1 base clipped from V and 3 bases from J, the junction kept 7 bases outside the gene matches. The germline V gene has CDR1 SGHNT and CDR2 YYREEE (reference sequence). The CDR3 sequence is 16 residues long. The CDR3 DNA reads TGTGCCAGCAGCTTGCGGATGGCGGGGGTCTACAATGAGCAGTTCTTC. Its protein is CASSLRMAGVYNEQFF.

This chain uses TRBV5-6 with TRBJ1-2, with 7 bases that match TRBD1. The CDR3 has 14 amino acids. Per germline, CDR1 SGHDT and CDR2 YYEEEE. J was trimmed by 6 bases and V by 5 bases; bases with no gene match: 10. This chain's CDR3 is CASSQGVPGNGYTF. The CDR3 coding sequence is TGTGCCAGCAGTCAGGGGGTTCCTGGGAATGGCTACACCTTC. The whole variable domain, remainder taken from reference TRBV5-6 and TRBJ1-2, is DAGVTQSPTHLIKTRGQQVTLRCSPKSGHDTVSWYQQALGQGPQFIFQYYEEEERQRGNFPDRFSGHQFPNYSSELNVNALLLGDSALYLCASSQGVPGNGYTFGSGTRLTVV.

The gene calls are TRBV30 and TRBJ2-7; 8 bases line up with TRBD2. The CDR3 covers 11 residues. CDR1 and CDR2 from the germline V gene are GTSNPN and SVGIG (reference sequence). Losses at the gene ends were 3 bases for V and 6 bases for J; bases not matched to a gene: 1. The CDR3 loop reads CAWSAGGEQYF. The CDR3, as DNA: TGTGCCTGGAGCGCGGGGGGCGAGCAGTACTTC.

The rearrangement uses TRBV12-3 or TRBV12-4 and TRBJ1-1; no clear D gene. Trimming stripped 5 bases from V and 1 base from J, with 8 bases between. This CDR3 is built from 13 residues. In nucleotides, the CDR3 is TGTGCCAGCAGTACCCGGGAGAACACTGAAGCTTTCTTT. Encoded protein: CASSTRENTEAFF.

The chain uses TRBV6-2 or TRBV6-3 and TRBJ1-3, with unresolved D. From germline, CDR1 is MNHEY and CDR2 SVGEGT. With 6 bases removed from V and 1 base from J, the gap between germline ends came to 13 bases. CDR3 length: 15 amino acids. The CDR3 loop is CASSPIAASGNTIYF. The CDR3 DNA is TGTGCCAGCAGCCCTATAGCGGCGTCTGGAAACACCATATATTTT.

The chain couples TRBV18 to TRBJ2-7, with D possibly being TRBD1 (5 bases). The CDR3 runs to 13 residues. CDR1 KGHSH and CDR2 LQKENI come from the germline V gene. V was clipped by 5 bases and J by 5 bases, with 13 bases between them. CDR3 DNA sequence: TGTGCCAGCTCAGCCTCAGGGTCGGACGAGCAGTACTTC. This gives the protein CASSASGSDEQYF.

The chain couples TRBV10-2 to TRBJ2-3; 11 bases are a match to TRBD2. V shed 3 bases, J shed 6 bases, and the junction held 5 bases outside the gene matches. Germline assignment: CDR1 WSHSY and CDR2 SAAADI. The CDR3 is 15 residues long. The chain's CDR3 is CASSDSGGAGDTQYF. CDR3 nucleotides: TGCGCCAGCAGTGATAGCGGGGGGGCCGGGGATACGCAGTATTTT.

The genes are TRBV24-1 and TRBJ2-5, with TRBD1 identical over 7 bases. From germline, CDR1 is KGHDR and CDR2 SFDVKD. The CDR3 length is 14 residues. Unmatched junction bases numbered 3, after V lost 4 bases and J lost 2 bases. CDR3 DNA sequence: TGTGCCACCAGTGAGACAGGGTTACAAGAGACCCAGTACTTC. Its translation: CATSETGLQETQYF.

This rearrangement joins TRBV5-6 to TRBJ1-3, with D possibly matching TRBD1 (6 bases). Germline V gene sequence: CDR1 SGHDT, CDR2 YYEEEE. The V and J ends lost 5 bases and 3 bases respectively, with 18 bases between them. CDR3 length: 16 amino acids. The CDR3 nucleotides read TGTGCCAGCAGTTTTTTCCAGGGGTTGGGTGGAAACACCATATATTTT. This gives the protein CASSFFQGLGGNTIYF.

This clone was counted a single time. The chain uses TRBV6-2 or TRBV6-3 and TRBJ1-5; a possible D gene is TRBD1 (6 bases). The CDR3 consists of 14 residues. Germline V lookup: CDR1 MNHEY, CDR2 SVGEGT. V lost 4 bases and J lost 4, with 11 bases in between. CDR3 residues: CASSFRTENQPQHF. The DNA for the CDR3 is TGTGCCAGCAGTTTCAGGACAGAGAATCAGCCCCAGCATTTT.

The chain is built from TRBV7-2 and TRBJ2-5; 8 bases match TRBD2. Germline lookup yields CDR1 SGHTA and CDR2 FQGNSA. The CDR3 runs to 14 residues. Trimming removed 2 bases from V and 1 base from J; junction bases left unmatched: 0. In DNA, the CDR3 is TGTGCCAGCAGCTTACTAGCGGGCCAAGAGACCCAGTACTTC. It codes for CASSLLAGQETQYF.

The genes are TRBV7-9 and TRBJ2-3; TRBD1 agrees at 7 bases. V lost 3 bases and J lost 1; bases outside the gene matches: 1. Germline assignment: CDR1 SEHNR and CDR2 FQNEAQ (reference sequence). The CDR3 totals 14 residues. The CDR3 protein is CASSFGTGTDTQYF. The DNA for the CDR3 is TGTGCCAGCAGCTTCGGGACAGGCACAGATACGCAGTATTTT.

V and J are TRBV19 and TRBJ1-5, with D tentatively TRBD1 (5 bases). The ends were cut back, 3 bases at V and 6 bases at J, with 12 bases in the middle. Germline V gene sequence: CDR1 LNHDA, CDR2 SQIVND (reference sequence). The CDR3 runs 14 residues. The DNA of the CDR3 is TGTGCCAGTAGTATTCAAGGGGTTGGTCAGCCCCAGCATTTT. Protein sequence: CASSIQGVGQPQHF.

Here the CDR3 DNA reads TGTGCCAGCAGTGAAGGGTTGGGTCTCAGGAATGAGCAGTTCTTC. Translated, it gives CASSEGLGLRNEQFF. V gene TRBV2 combines with J gene TRBJ2-1; D gene unclear. This CDR3 is 15 amino acids long. The V end lost 1 base, the J end lost 7 bases, and 14 bases lay between the germline ends. CDR1 is SNHLY and CDR2 is FYNNEI in the germline V gene.

This clone has just one count. The V call is TRBV19, the J call TRBJ1-1; D is uncertain. Trimming pared 10 bases from V and 0 bases from J, leaving 15 bases between. The CDR3 is made up of 14 amino acids. Germline assignment: CDR1 LNHDA and CDR2 SQIVND (reference sequence). This chain's CDR3 is CATAQGRMNTEAFF. In DNA, the CDR3 is TGTGCCACCGCGCAAGGGAGAATGAACACTGAAGCTTTCTTT.

The chain has TRBV27 and TRBJ2-7; no clear D gene. This CDR3 region has 13 residues. V gave up 0 bases and J gave up 3 bases, with 6 bases separating them. Germline CDR1 and CDR2: MNHEY and SMNVEV (reference sequence). DNA for the CDR3: TGTGCCAGCAGTTTATCCCTAAACTACGAGCAGTACTTC. It codes for CASSLSLNYEQYF.

J is TRBJ1-3 and V is TRBV11-1; a possible D gene is TRBD1 (6 bases). V lost 3 bases to trimming and J lost 4 bases, with 16 bases between them. The CDR3 contains 16 residues. Germline CDR1 SGHAT, CDR2 FQDESV (reference sequence). CDR3 DNA: TGTGCCAGCAGCTTTACTACAGGGACCTCGGGAAACACCATATATTTT. Translated: CASSFTTGTSGNTIYF.

The chain combines TRBV9 with TRBJ1-4; no firm D call. From germline, CDR1 is SGDLS and CDR2 YYNGEE. Trimming stripped 4 bases from V and 11 bases from J, with 15 bases between. The length of the CDR3 is 13 residues. The CDR3 DNA reads as TGTGCCAGCAGCCCTCCGCACGGAGACAAACTGTTTTTT. Translated: CASSPPHGDKLFF.

This chain's CDR3 is CSVEVKGVTEAFF. Written as DNA, the CDR3 is TGCAGCGTTGAAGTCAAGGGAGTCACTGAAGCTTTCTTT. V and J are TRBV29-1 and TRBJ1-1, with D unresolved. V was clipped by 1 base and J by 4 bases, with 10 bases between them. This CDR3 has 13 residues. The germline CDR1 and CDR2 sequences are SQVTM and ANQGSEA. Full variable domain (remainder filled in from reference TRBV29-1 and TRBJ1-1): SAVISQKPSRDICQRGTSLTIQCQVDSQVTMMFWYRQQPGQSLTLIATANQGSEATYESGFVIDKFPISRPNLTFSTLTVSNMSPEDSSIYLCSVEVKGVTEAFFGQGTRLTVV.

This clone was seen ten or more times. The chain couples TRBV6-2 or TRBV6-3 to TRBJ2-7; 10 positions match TRBD1. The CDR3 loop spans 17 amino acids. V was pared by 2 bases and J by 4 bases, with 11 bases of the junction left unmatched. The germline gives CDR1 MNHEY, CDR2 SVGEGT. The CDR3 DNA sequence: TGTGCCAGCAGTTACCCGCCGGGACAGGGGAAGGAGTACGAGCAGTACTTC. Residues: CASSYPPGQGKEYEQYF.

The rearrangement links TRBV6-2 or TRBV6-3 to TRBJ2-5; no firm D call. The length of the CDR3 is 13 residues. The germline V and J ends were trimmed by 1 base and 5 bases, with 8 bases remaining between them. CDR1 is MNHEY, CDR2 SVGEGT, per germline. The CDR3 DNA reads as TGTGCCAGCAGTTACTTACAGTTCGAGACCCAGTACTTC. This encodes CASSYLQFETQYF.

V gene TRBV6-4 combines with J gene TRBJ1-2; 8 nucleotides agree with TRBD1. The CDR3 is 15 residues long. Germline V CDR1 and CDR2: MRHNA, SNTAGT. V trimming: 0 bases; J trimming: 8 bases; junction bases outside the gene matches: 8. CDR3 residues: CASSDSGTGYEGYTF. In DNA, the CDR3 is TGTGCCAGCAGTGACTCCGGGACAGGTTATGAAGGCTACACCTTC.

The rearrangement joins TRBV5-1 to TRBJ1-1; no firm D call. The V gene lost 7 bases and the J gene lost 4 bases, with 8 bases spanning the gap. The CDR3 sequence is 11 residues long. Per germline, CDR1 SGHRS and CDR2 YFSETQ. In DNA form, the CDR3 reads TGCGCCAGCCGAGGAGGCACTGAAGCTTTCTTT. Translated, it gives CASRGGTEAFF.